One and the same sample provided the 28 T cell receptor beta chains below, sequenced in a study of CD8+ T cells in alopecia areata. Treatment of the sample: oral pan-JAK inhibitor, 5-10 mg twice daily. cDNA reverse transcribed from extracted RNA served as the sequencing template. Measured with immunoSEQ multiplex PCR; TCRdb has only the in-frame clones, and not every one. The sample has under 200,000 clones, less than 70% seen once. The material was CD4+ T cells sorted from blood, obtained at week 24, from a patient treated with tofacitinib. These receptors came from a human donor with alopecia areata.

The chain carries TRBV2 and TRBJ1-3, with D tentatively TRBD1 (6 bases). Per germline, CDR1 SNHLY and CDR2 FYNNEI. V was clipped by 6 bases and J by 2 bases, with 11 bases between them. The CDR3 extends over 14 amino acids. The CDR3 here is CASREDSAGNTIYF. For the CDR3, the DNA is TGTGCCAGCAGGGAGGACAGCGCTGGAAACACCATATATTTT.

The genes are TRBV6-6 and TRBJ2-7; D may be TRBD2 (5 bases). Germline V CDR1 and CDR2: MNHNY, SVGAGI (reference sequence). The CDR3 consists of 13 residues. Trimming removed 8 bases from V and 5 bases from J, with 16 bases in between. DNA of the CDR3: TGTGCCAGCCTAGCCACCGGGCGCGACGAGCAGTACTTC. Protein sequence: CASLATGRDEQYF.

The chain carries TRBV2 and TRBJ2-5, with TRBD2 matching over 9 bases. The CDR3 is made up of 14 amino acids. The V and J ends lost 1 base and 5 bases, in that order; junction bases with no gene match: 2. CDR1 and CDR2 (germline): SNHLY, FYNNEI. The DNA for the CDR3 is TGTGCCAGCAGTGAAGTCCTAGCGGGGGAGACCCAGTACTTC. This encodes CASSEVLAGETQYF.

This clone was counted a few times. The chain uses TRBV10-3 and TRBJ1-2, with D unresolved. The germline V and J ends were trimmed by 3 bases and 0 bases, with 2 bases remaining between them. The CDR3 loop spans 12 amino acids. Germline V gives CDR1 ENHRY, CDR2 SYGVKD. CDR3: CAISDTNYGYTF. CDR3 DNA: TGTGCCATCAGTGACACTAACTATGGCTACACCTTC.

The CDR3 DNA follows: TGTGCCAGCAGTCGGGGACAGGTCAATCAGCCCCAGCATTTT. This encodes CASSRGQVNQPQHF. The V gene is TRBV6-1, the J gene TRBJ1-5, with 8 bases that match TRBD1. CDR3 length equals 14 residues. Germline-derived CDR1 and CDR2 are MNHNS and SASEGT. V was pared by 5 bases and J by 3 bases, with 3 bases of the junction left unmatched.

This clone was detected once. This chain joins TRBV5-1 and TRBJ1-1; D is ambiguous. Germline CDR1 is SGHRS and CDR2 is YFSETQ. This CDR3 contains 14 residues. V was trimmed by 0 bases and J by 4 bases, leaving 10 bases between them. The CDR3 region has the DNA TGCGCCAGCAGCTTGGCGGGGAGGAGCACTGAAGCTTTCTTT. This sequence encodes CASSLAGRSTEAFF.

The genes are TRBV6-5 and TRBJ1-2; 9 nucleotides match TRBD1. J was trimmed by 5 bases and V by 5 bases; bases with no gene match: 6. The CDR3 runs 14 residues. CDR1 and CDR2 (germline): MNHEY, SVGAGI. CDR3 coding DNA: TGTGCCAGCAGTGAAAGGGGACAGGGATATGGCTACACCTTC. Translation gives CASSERGQGYGYTF.

The gene calls are TRBV2 and TRBJ1-1; 10 bases are a match to TRBD1. The CDR3 contains 14 residues. J gave up 6 bases and V 6 bases, and 7 bases lay outside the gene matches. Looked up from germline, CDR1 is SNHLY and CDR2 is FYNNEI. The CDR3 region is CASRSGTGVPEAFF. Here the CDR3 DNA reads TGTGCCAGCAGGTCCGGGACAGGGGTCCCTGAAGCTTTCTTT.

V usage is TRBV29-1 and J usage is TRBJ2-2; 9 bases align to TRBD1. The J segment lost 5 bases and the V segment lost 7 bases, leaving 8 bases of the junction unmatched. The CDR3 extends over 14 amino acids. Germline CDR1 SQVTM, CDR2 ANQGSEA. CDR3 sequence: CSARSGTGTGELFF. The DNA for the CDR3 is TGCAGCGCCAGGTCCGGGACAGGGACCGGGGAGCTGTTTTTT.

This clone occurred a few times. This chain connects TRBV4-1 to TRBJ2-3; 12 bases are a match to TRBD2. CDR1 and CDR2 (germline): MGHRA, YSYEKL. V shed 4 bases and J 4 bases; nucleotides not matched to a gene: 3. CDR3 size: 15 residues. The CDR3, as DNA: TGCGCCAGCAGCCGAGCTAGCGGGGGGGCAGATACGCAGTATTTT. Protein sequence: CASSRASGGADTQYF.

The CDR3 protein is CASSQLSGPQETQYF. CDR3 DNA: TGTGCCAGCAGCCAGCTTAGCGGGCCACAAGAGACCCAGTACTTC. The rearrangement uses TRBV14 and TRBJ2-5, with TRBD2 identical over 7 bases. V shed 3 bases and J 2 bases; nucleotides not matched to a gene: 6. CDR3 length: 15 residues. From germline, CDR1 is SGHDN and CDR2 FVKESK.

The rearrangement joins TRBV23-1 to TRBJ2-7; D is perhaps TRBD1 (6 bases). TRBV23-1 belongs to the ORF category, with a function that is uncertain. The CDR3 is 13 amino acids. The V and J ends lost 7 bases and 4 bases respectively, with 14 bases between them. DNA for the CDR3: TGCGCCAGCACCCAGACAGGACCATACGAGCAGTACTTC. Translation: CASTQTGPYEQYF.

A few counts support this clone. The genes are TRBV5-1 and TRBJ2-5, with D possibly TRBD1 on 6 matching bases. The DNA end favors TRBJ2-7, so the J call may be wrong. The germline CDR1 and CDR2 sequences are SGHRS and YFSETQ. The CDR3 consists of 14 residues. The chain's CDR3 is CASSLTGTAYEQYF. Written as DNA, the CDR3 is TGCGCCAGCAGCCTAACAGGGACCGCCTACGAGCAGTACTTC.

This clone occurred a few times. The chain combines TRBV7-3 with TRBJ2-7, with a possible D match to TRBD2 (6 bases). Germline V lookup: CDR1 SGHTA, CDR2 FQGTGA. Trimming pared 2 bases from V and 2 bases from J, leaving 16 bases between. The length of the CDR3 is 16 residues. CDR3 protein: CASSLRGGDGPYEQYF. Written as DNA, the CDR3 is TGTGCCAGCAGCTTACGGGGCGGGGACGGACCCTACGAGCAGTACTTC.

The chain links TRBV27 to TRBJ1-6; D not resolved. Germline V gene sequence: CDR1 MNHEY, CDR2 SMNVEV (reference sequence). V dropped 1 base and J dropped 10 bases, with 17 bases sitting between them. There are 16 residues in the CDR3. The CDR3 DNA sequence: TGTGCCAGCAGTTTATTCCCGACCGGTTCGGGGTCACCCCTCCACTTT. The encoded protein is CASSLFPTGSGSPLHF.

CDR3 region: CASSSLPGTSGTPNNEQFF. CDR3 bases: TGTGCCAGCAGTTCCCTCCCAGGGACTAGCGGTACCCCGAACAATGAGCAGTTCTTC. The rearrangement links TRBV27 to TRBJ2-1; 11 bases map to TRBD2. CDR1 is MNHEY, CDR2 SMNVEV, per germline (reference sequence). The CDR3 has 19 residues. V trimming: 4 bases; J trimming: 5 bases; junction bases outside the gene matches: 16.

This clone was counted only a few times. CDR3 protein: CASNVNPDSPLHF. CDR3 nucleotides: TGTGCCAGCAATGTCAATCCGGATTCACCCCTCCACTTT. The rearrangement links TRBV2 to TRBJ1-6; D not certain. V lost 7 bases to trimming and J lost 8 bases, with 12 bases between them. The germline V gene has CDR1 SNHLY and CDR2 FYNNEI. The CDR3 contains 13 residues.

This chain connects TRBV29-1 to TRBJ2-1, with D hard to call. Trimming removed 4 bases at V and 10 bases at J, with 8 bases between. Germline CDR1 reads SQVTM; CDR2 reads ANQGSEA. The CDR3 covers 10 residues. The CDR3 loop is CSVATLEQFF. CDR3 nucleotide sequence: TGCAGCGTTGCGACGCTAGAGCAGTTCTTC.

The chain joins TRBV29-1 to TRBJ2-7; a weak D match, TRBD2 (6 bases). The CDR3 loop spans 13 amino acids. Germline V CDR1 and CDR2: SQVTM, ANQGSEA. V shed 7 bases and J shed 3 bases, with 16 bases lying between them. The CDR3 bases are TGCAGCGCACGGACTAACCACGTCTACGAGCAGTACTTC. Protein product: CSARTNHVYEQYF.

The chain has TRBV19 and TRBJ1-2, with D possibly matching TRBD1 (5 bases). Germline V gene data show CDR1 as LNHDA and CDR2 as SQIVND (reference sequence). The CDR3 extends over 12 amino acids. The V end was cut by 9 bases, the J end by 2 bases, with 10 bases between. CDR3 sequence (DNA): TGTGCCAGCCTGGGACGGAACTATGGCTACACCTTC. Encoded protein: CASLGRNYGYTF.

The CDR3 region has the DNA TGTGCCATCACCAGACAGGGCCCGAACACTGAAGCTTTCTTT. Translated: CAITRQGPNTEAFF. The chain links TRBV10-3 to TRBJ1-1; 7 bases agree with TRBD1. The germline V gene encodes CDR1 ENHRY and CDR2 SYGVKD. CDR3 length: 14 residues. V dropped 7 bases and J dropped 1; count of bases not matched to a gene: 6.

The chain has TRBV15 and TRBJ2-7, with 8 positions matching TRBD1. J was trimmed by 1 base and V by 0 bases; bases with no gene match: 8. Germline V gene sequence: CDR1 LNHNV, CDR2 YYDKDF (reference sequence). The CDR3 loop spans 17 amino acids. CDR3 amino acids: CATSRDDGQGYSYEQYF. The CDR3 DNA follows: TGTGCCACCAGCAGAGATGACGGACAGGGATATTCCTACGAGCAGTACTTC.

The chain uses TRBV4-1 and TRBJ1-2; possible D gene TRBD1, 5 bases. The CDR3 is 16 amino acids. Trimming took off 0 bases at V and 5 bases at J, with 16 bases between the two ends. CDR1 and CDR2 from the germline V gene are MGHRA and YSYEKL. The CDR3 region has the DNA TGCGCCAGCAGCCAAGACAACACAGGACGAATGTATGGCTACACCTTC. Translating it yields CASSQDNTGRMYGYTF.

The CDR3 bases are TGCAGCGCTGACCAGGGGGCAGGGTATGGCTACACCTTC. The encoded protein is CSADQGAGYGYTF. V gene TRBV29-1 combines with J gene TRBJ1-2; TRBD1 matches 8 bases. Germline V CDR1 and CDR2: SQVTM, ANQGSEA. CDR3 size: 13 residues. V shed 7 bases and J 5 bases; nucleotides not matched to a gene: 9.

V and J are TRBV9 and TRBJ1-5; D not resolved. The length of the CDR3 is 13 residues. Trimming took 0 bases from V and 7 from J, leaving 8 bases between them. Per the germline V gene, CDR1 is SGDLS and CDR2 is YYNGEE. CDR3 amino acids: CASSVDYGQPQHF. CDR3 nucleotides: TGTGCCAGCAGCGTAGATTACGGACAGCCCCAGCATTTT.

In its sample, this clone was seen a few times. Different DNA sequences within this sample yield the same CDR3. The chain links TRBV6-6 to TRBJ2-5, with D possibly being TRBD1 or TRBD2 (5 bases each). The CDR3 has 12 amino acids. Germline-derived CDR1 and CDR2 are MNHNY and SVGAGI (reference sequence). V was pared by 10 bases and J by 4 bases, with 13 bases between. This CDR3 is CATGTGGETQYF. CDR3 bases: TGTGCCACGGGGACCGGCGGAGAGACCCAGTACTTC.

This chain uses TRBV2 with TRBJ2-7; maybe TRBD1 (5 bases). Germline V gene lookup returns CDR1 SNHLY and CDR2 FYNNEI. The CDR3 length is 12 residues. V lost 5 bases, J lost 3 bases, and 8 bases lay in between. CDR3 in amino acids: CASSIDSYEQYF. As DNA, the CDR3 is TGTGCCAGCAGTATAGACAGCTACGAGCAGTACTTC.

Only one count was recorded for this clone. The gene calls are TRBV15 and TRBJ1-2, with D uncertain. The germline V and J ends were trimmed by 4 bases and 0 bases, with 9 bases remaining between them. CDR1 LNHNV and CDR2 YYDKDF come from the germline V gene (reference sequence). The CDR3 totals 14 residues. CDR3 residues: CATSNHPTNYGYTF. In DNA, the CDR3 is TGTGCCACCAGCAATCACCCCACTAACTATGGCTACACCTTC.